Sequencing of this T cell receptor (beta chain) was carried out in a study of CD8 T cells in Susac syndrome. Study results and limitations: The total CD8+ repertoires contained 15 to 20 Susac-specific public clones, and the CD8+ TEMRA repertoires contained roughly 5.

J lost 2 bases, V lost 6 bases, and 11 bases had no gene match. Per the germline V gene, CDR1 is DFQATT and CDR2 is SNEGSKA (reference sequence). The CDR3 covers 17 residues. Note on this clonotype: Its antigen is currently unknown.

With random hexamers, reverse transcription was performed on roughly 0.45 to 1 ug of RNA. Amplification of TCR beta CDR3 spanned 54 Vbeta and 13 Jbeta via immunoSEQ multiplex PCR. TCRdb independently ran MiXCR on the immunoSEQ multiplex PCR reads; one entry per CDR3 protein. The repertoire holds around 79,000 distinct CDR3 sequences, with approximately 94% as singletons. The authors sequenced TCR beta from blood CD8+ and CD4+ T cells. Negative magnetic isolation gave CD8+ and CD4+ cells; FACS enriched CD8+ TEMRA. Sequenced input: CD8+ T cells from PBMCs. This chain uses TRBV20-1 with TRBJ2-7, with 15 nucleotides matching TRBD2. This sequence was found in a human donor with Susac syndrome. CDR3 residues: CSAAGTSGGPGAYEQYF. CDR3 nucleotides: TGCAGTGCAGCCGGGACTAGCGGGGGGCCCGGGGCCTACGAGCAGTACTTC.